These 18 T cell receptor beta chains share one sample of origin, sequenced in a study of monozygotic twins with inflammatory bowel disease. Reprocessing the 5' RACE reads, TCRdb reports a single entry for every CDR3 protein and omits DNA. This table holds a few hundred thousand distinct CDR3 sequences. The material sequenced was blood. All receptors derive from a human donor with ulcerative colitis or Crohn's disease, or a healthy co-twin of an affected twin (not recorded which).

V usage is TRBV18 and J usage is TRBJ2-5; TCRdb's assignment of TRBD2 cannot be checked, as there is no DNA. This CDR3 spans 15 amino acids. The V gene's germline CDR1 is KGHSH and CDR2 LQKENI. CDR3: CASSPGTSGEETQYF.

The chain has TRBV5-6 and TRBJ2-1; no DNA is available, so the TRBD1 call from TCRdb remains unchecked. The CDR3 is 13 amino acids. Germline loops: CDR1 SGHDT, CDR2 YYEEEE. The CDR3 loop reads CASSSTRITGPFF.

This chain connects TRBV5-1 to TRBJ2-5. Germline CDR1 and CDR2: SGHRS and YFSETQ. This CDR3 comprises 14 residues. CDR3: CASTPETIQETQYF.

The V and J genes are TRBV6-5 and TRBJ2-3; TCRdb's D gene call, TRBD1, goes unchecked for lack of DNA. The CDR3 spans 17 residues. Germline V gene data show CDR1 as MNHEY and CDR2 as SVGAGI. The CDR3 here is CASSFGGGWGRTDTQYF.

The chain recombines TRBV18 with TRBJ2-5; TCRdb names TRBD1, which stays unverified in the absence of DNA. Germline CDR1 and CDR2: KGHSH and LQKENI. CDR3 size: 14 residues. CDR3: CASSVQGKQETQYF.

This chain connects TRBV4-1 to TRBJ1-6; TCRdb selects TRBD1, and the lack of DNA leaves this call unchecked. The germline gives CDR1 MGHRA, CDR2 YSYEKL. This CDR3 is built from 15 residues. The CDR3 here is CASSDGQDGYSPLHF.

This chain links TRBV27 with TRBJ2-2; absent DNA, TCRdb's TRBD1 call cannot be checked. Germline V gives CDR1 MNHEY, CDR2 SMNVEV (reference sequence). The CDR3 is 14 amino acids. The CDR3 loop is CASRGGLSFGELFF.

V and J are TRBV29-1 and TRBJ1-2; TCRdb returns TRBD1, unconfirmable since there is no DNA. Per the germline V gene, CDR1 is SQVTM and CDR2 is ANQGSEA. The CDR3 sequence is 15 residues long. The CDR3: CSVEDWRDRGSGYTF.

V usage is TRBV7-8 and J usage is TRBJ1-6. Per the germline V gene, CDR1 is SGHVS and CDR2 is FQNEAQ. This CDR3 is 16 amino acids long. The CDR3 loop is CASSFKYISSNSPLHF.

The V and J genes are TRBV28 and TRBJ2-7; TCRdb's D call of TRBD2 is untestable without DNA. Germline V gene sequence: CDR1 MDHEN, CDR2 SYDVKM. The CDR3 runs 13 residues. The CDR3 sequence is CASSPHSTYEQYF. Drawing the rest from reference TRBV28 and TRBJ2-7, the complete variable domain is DVKVTQSSRYLVKRTGEKVFLECVQDMDHENMFWYRQDPGLGLRLIYFSYDVKMKEKGDIPEGYSVSREKKERFSLILESASTNQTSMYLCASSPHSTYEQYFGPGTRLTVT.

The chain combines TRBV12-3 or TRBV12-4 with TRBJ2-7; no DNA is available, so the TRBD2 call from TCRdb remains unchecked. CDR3 length: 16 amino acids. The CDR3 protein is CASSSPHSTVPYEQYF.

The CDR3 loop reads CAWSVPDREFSPLHF. This rearrangement joins TRBV30 to TRBJ1-6; TCRdb designates TRBD1, a call that cannot be tested without DNA. The CDR3 runs to 15 residues. Per germline, CDR1 GTSNPN and CDR2 SVGIG (reference sequence). Full variable domain (remainder filled in from reference TRBV30 and TRBJ1-6): SQTIHQWPATLVQPVGSPLSLECTVEGTSNPNLYWYRQAAGRGLQLLFYSVGIGQISSEVPQNLSASRPQDRQFILSSKKLLLSDSGFYLCAWSVPDREFSPLHFGNGTRLTVT.

The CDR3 sequence is CASSLRVSSYGYTF. V and J are TRBV12-3 or TRBV12-4 and TRBJ1-2. The CDR3 totals 14 residues.

The V call is TRBV29-1, the J call TRBJ2-7; the TCRdb D gene call, TRBD1, has no DNA to confirm it. The CDR3 runs to 12 residues. The V gene's germline CDR1 is SQVTM and CDR2 ANQGSEA. The CDR3 spells CSVLPSSGQQYF.

The rearrangement links TRBV29-1 to TRBJ2-7; lacking DNA, the TRBD1 call made by TCRdb goes unchecked. Germline V gives CDR1 SQVTM, CDR2 ANQGSEA. This CDR3 region has 14 residues. This CDR3 is CSVAGTYLTYEQYF.

The J gene is TRBJ1-2, the V gene TRBV12-3 or TRBV12-4; TCRdb returns TRBD1, unconfirmable since there is no DNA. This CDR3 is built from 14 residues. CDR3 region: CASSLDRGLDGYTF.

This chain joins TRBV5-5 and TRBJ2-5. This CDR3 spans 13 amino acids. From germline, CDR1 is SGHKS and CDR2 YYEKEE (reference sequence). CDR3 in amino acids: CASTPRAGETQYF.

This CDR3 is CASSQVFVRMNTEAFF. This chain links TRBV4-1 with TRBJ1-1. Germline V gene data show CDR1 as MGHRA and CDR2 as YSYEKL. CDR3 size: 16 residues.